This T cell receptor beta chain stems from a study of OX40 agonist ivuxolimab in advanced cancers. Study-wide background: Patients in the trial were receiving intravenous ivuxolimab every 2 weeks, at doses of 0.01 to 10 mg/kg. Partial responses were seen in three patients, one with hepatocellular carcinoma and two with cutaneous melanoma. Patients with hepatocellular carcinoma, melanoma, renal cell or head and neck cancer made up the dose-escalation patients.

The CDR3 sequence is 17 residues long. Trimming took 0 bases from V and 7 from J; bases not matched to a gene: 6. CDR1 and CDR2 from the germline V gene are LNHNV and YYDKDF (reference sequence). The protocol was immunoSEQ multiplex PCR, while the TCRdb copy is restricted to in-frame clones and leaves out a portion. The table has 73,000 or so clones, approximately 78% seen once; the top ten hold roughly 0.4%. Concerning this clone itself: Its antigen is undetermined.

General study points: At 0.1 to 3.0 mg/kg and by week 6, clonal expansion occurred in CD4+ and CD8+ blood T cells.

The TCR comes from an adult with an advanced solid tumor such as melanoma, head and neck, liver or kidney cancer. The rearrangement joins TRBV15 to TRBJ2-2, with 12 bases matching TRBD2. Material: CD4+ or CD8+ T cells sorted from blood, obtained in a trial of the OX40 agonist ivuxolimab. The CDR3 nucleotides read TGTGCCACCAGCAGAGATTTCGCTAGCGGGAGGGACGGGGAGCTGTTTTTT. As protein: CATSRDFASGRDGELFF.